This T cell receptor (beta chain) was obtained from a study of CD8 T cells in ankylosing spondylitis. Study-wide findings and caveats: Characteristic, it appeared, of ankylosing spondylitis blood was a TCR beta motif of eight highly homologous variants. Disease-linked clones were reportedly significantly enriched in matched ankylosing spondylitis synovial fluid.

By quantitative 5'-RACE with molecular barcodes, the TCR beta libraries were made. TCRdb re-called the 5' RACE reads through MiXCR, storing one row per CDR3 protein. The repertoire includes about 260,000 distinct CDR3 sequences, 20% to 30% of them detected once, and around 0.58% sits in the top ten. This clonotype appeared many times. The antigen is unknown. The TCR originated in a male donor with ankylosing spondylitis or in good health (not recorded which). Input material: blood, either unsorted or a sorted T cell fraction (not recorded which).

DNA for the CDR3: TGCAGTGTTGAGGGTACGGGAGAGACCCAGTACTTC. Residues: CSVEGTGETQYF. The chain couples TRBV20-1 to TRBJ2-5, with a possible D match to TRBD2 (5 bases). Trimming took off 7 bases at V and 4 bases at J, with 13 bases between the two ends. The CDR3 totals 12 residues. The germline V gene has CDR1 DFQATT and CDR2 SNEGSKA (reference sequence).